This entry features one TCR beta chain sequence. In the original workflow: Amplifying reference gene primers gave estimates of nucleated cell counts. Sequencing used immunoSEQ multiplex PCR; TCRdb keeps in-frame clones, though not all of them. The DNA gave D and trimming, while V, J and clone size come from that table. The sample contains 250,000 to 300,000 clones, 80% to 90% of which appear only once. This entry comes from a study of blood T cell repertoires in COVID-19. Background on the study: Sites across the United States, Italy and Spain contributed samples from acute and convalescent COVID-19. From T cells, B-cell-depleted T cells, or PBMCs came the material, which was cDNA or gDNA.

Sequencing input: peripheral blood. The TCR was taken from a man older than 75 with acute or convalescent COVID-19.

This chain's CDR3 is CASRTSGRGDTQYF. The CDR3 coding sequence is TGTGCCAGCAGGACTAGCGGGAGAGGTGATACGCAGTATTTT. The genes are TRBV28 and TRBJ2-3; 12 nucleotides align to TRBD2. The length of the CDR3 is 14 residues. The junction had 4 bases not matched to a gene; V was cut back by 6 bases and J by 6 bases. From germline, CDR1 is MDHEN and CDR2 SYDVKM.